This section outlines one T cell receptor beta chain sequence together with its context. Its antigen is unidentified. This CDR3 spans 15 amino acids. Germline assignment: CDR1 SGHKS and CDR2 YYEKEE (reference sequence). The entry originates in a study of cytomegalovirus exposure and HLA in healthy donors. General study points: Overall, some 160 TCR beta chains were annotated as cytomegalovirus-associated. In a later analysis, specific HLA alleles were associated with around 17,000 TCR beta sequences at a 0.05 false discovery rate.

Amplification used 60 Vbeta primers and 13 Jbeta primers. Generated by immunoSEQ multiplex PCR, the TCRdb table keeps only in-frame clones and is missing some. The sample consists of 200,000 or so clones, around 85% of them appearing once. The material sequenced was PBMCs. This receptor was identified in a man aged 50-59 years in good health and CMV-seronegative. The chain joins TRBV5-5 to TRBJ2-5; D unclear. The J call may be faulty, since TRBJ2-7 better matches the DNA end. The CDR3 nucleotides read TGTGCCAGCAGCTTGGACAGCAACAACCGCTACGAGCAGTACTTC. Residues: CASSLDSNNRYEQYF.